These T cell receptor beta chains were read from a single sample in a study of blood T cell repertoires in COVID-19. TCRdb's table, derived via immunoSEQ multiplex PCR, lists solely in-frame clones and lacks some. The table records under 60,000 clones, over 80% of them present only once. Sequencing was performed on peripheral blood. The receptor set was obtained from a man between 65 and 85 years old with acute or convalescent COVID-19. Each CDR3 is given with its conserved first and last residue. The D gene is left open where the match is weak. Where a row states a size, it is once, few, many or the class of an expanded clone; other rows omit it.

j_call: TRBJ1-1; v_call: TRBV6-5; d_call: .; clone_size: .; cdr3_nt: TGTGCCAGCAGTTCCCGTATATCCAACACTGAAGCTTTCTTT; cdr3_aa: CASSSRISNTEAFF
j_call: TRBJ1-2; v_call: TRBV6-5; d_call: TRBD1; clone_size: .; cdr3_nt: TGTGCCAGCAAAATGGCAGGGGGCTACGGCTACACCTTC; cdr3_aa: CASKMAGGYGYTF
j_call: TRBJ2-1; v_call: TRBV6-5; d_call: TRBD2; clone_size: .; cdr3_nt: TGTGCCACCAAGACGACTAGCGGGAGTAATGAGCAGTTCTTC; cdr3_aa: CATKTTSGSNEQFF
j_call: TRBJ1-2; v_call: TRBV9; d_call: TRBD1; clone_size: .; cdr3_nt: TGTGCCAGCAGCGAGGGACAGGGGTACTATGGCTACACCTTC; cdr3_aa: CASSEGQGYYGYTF
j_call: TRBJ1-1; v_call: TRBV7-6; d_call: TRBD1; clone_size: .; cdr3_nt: TGTGCCAGCAGCTTAGACCCTGGACAGGGGAGCACTGAAGCTTTCTTT; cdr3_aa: CASSLDPGQGSTEAFF
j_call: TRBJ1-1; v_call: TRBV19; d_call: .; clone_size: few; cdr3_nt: TGTGCCAGTAGTATTGGGTTCGGGGGTGAAGCTTTCTTT; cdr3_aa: CASSIGFGGEAFF
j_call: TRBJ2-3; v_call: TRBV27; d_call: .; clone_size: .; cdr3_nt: TGTGCCAGCAGTTTTTGGGGGGGCACAGATACGCAGTATTTT; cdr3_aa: CASSFWGGTDTQYF
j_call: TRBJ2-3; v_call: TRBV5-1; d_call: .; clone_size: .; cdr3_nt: TGCGCCAGCAGTGGGCAGGGCACAGATACGCAGTATTTT; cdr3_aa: CASSGQGTDTQYF
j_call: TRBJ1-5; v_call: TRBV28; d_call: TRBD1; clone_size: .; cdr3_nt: TGTGCCAGCAGTTTTGGGACAGGGGATCAGCCCCAGCATTTT; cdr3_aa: CASSFGTGDQPQHF
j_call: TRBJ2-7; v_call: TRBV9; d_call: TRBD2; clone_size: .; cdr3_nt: TGTGCCAGCAGCGGGGGACTAGACTCCTACGAGCAGTACTTC; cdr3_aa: CASSGGLDSYEQYF
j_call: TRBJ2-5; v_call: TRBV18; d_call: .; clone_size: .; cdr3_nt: TGTGCCAGCTCACCACCGGCGGCCCCCGGGACCCAGTACTTC; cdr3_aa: CASSPPAAPGTQYF
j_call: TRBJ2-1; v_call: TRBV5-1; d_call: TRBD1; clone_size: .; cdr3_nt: TGCGCCAGCAGCTGGGGACAGGGGATAGGGGAGCAGTTCTTC; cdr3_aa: CASSWGQGIGEQFF
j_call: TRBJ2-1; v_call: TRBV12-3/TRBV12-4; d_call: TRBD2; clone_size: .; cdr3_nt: TGTGCCAGCAGCGTCTCACTAGCGGGCTCCCCGTTCTTC; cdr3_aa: CASSVSLAGSPFF
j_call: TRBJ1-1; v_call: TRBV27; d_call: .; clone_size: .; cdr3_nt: TGTGCCAGCAGCTCGAACACTGAAGCTTTCTTT; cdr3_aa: CASSSNTEAFF
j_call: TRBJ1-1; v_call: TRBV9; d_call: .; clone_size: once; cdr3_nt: TGTGCCAGCAGCACACAGGGGAACACTGAAGCTTTCTTT; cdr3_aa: CASSTQGNTEAFF
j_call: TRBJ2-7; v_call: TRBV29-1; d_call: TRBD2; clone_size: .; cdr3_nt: TGCAGCGTCCGGGAGGGGTGGCAGGGAGGCGAGCAGTACTTC; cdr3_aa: CSVREGWQGGEQYF
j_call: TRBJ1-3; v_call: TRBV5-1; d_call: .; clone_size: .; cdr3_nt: TGCGCCAGTAAACAGGACAGCTCTGGAAACACCATATATTTT; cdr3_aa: CASKQDSSGNTIYF
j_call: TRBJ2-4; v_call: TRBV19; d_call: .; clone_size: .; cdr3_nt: TGTGCCAGTAGCCCCACCAAAAACATTCAGTACTTC; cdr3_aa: CASSPTKNIQYF
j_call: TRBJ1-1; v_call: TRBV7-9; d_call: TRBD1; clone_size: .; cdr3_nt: TGTGCCAGCAGTGACCAGGGGGCGAGGGACACTGAAGCTTTCTTT; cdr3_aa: CASSDQGARDTEAFF
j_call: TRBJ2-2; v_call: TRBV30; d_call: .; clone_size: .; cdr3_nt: TGTGCCTGGAATACTAATCGGGAGCTGTTTTTT; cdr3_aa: CAWNTNRELFF
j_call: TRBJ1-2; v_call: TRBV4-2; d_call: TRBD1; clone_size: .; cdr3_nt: TGTGCCAGCAGCCCCGCACAGGGGGCGACTAACTATGGCTACACCTTC; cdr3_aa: CASSPAQGATNYGYTF
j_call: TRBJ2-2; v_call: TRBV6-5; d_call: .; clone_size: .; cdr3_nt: TGTGCCAGCAGGGGCGAGTATCCCCCCGGGGAGCTGTTTTTT; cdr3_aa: CASRGEYPPGELFF
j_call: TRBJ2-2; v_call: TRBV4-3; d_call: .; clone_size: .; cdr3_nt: TGCGCCAGCAGCCAAGATAGGAGGGGTCCTTACACCGGGGAGCTGTTTTTT; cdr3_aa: CASSQDRRGPYTGELFF
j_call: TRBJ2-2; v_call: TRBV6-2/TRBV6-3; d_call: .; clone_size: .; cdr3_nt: TGTGCCAGCAGTCCCAGACTAGGAGGGGAGCTGTTTTTT; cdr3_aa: CASSPRLGGELFF
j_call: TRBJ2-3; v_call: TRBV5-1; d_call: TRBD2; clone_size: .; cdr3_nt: TGCGCCAGCGGGAAGCTAGCGGGAGGAGGCGGCACAGATACGCAGTATTTT; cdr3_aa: CASGKLAGGGGTDTQYF
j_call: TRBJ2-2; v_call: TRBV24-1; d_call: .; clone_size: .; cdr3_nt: TGTGCCACCAGTGATTTGGGGCAGGGGTACACCGGGGAGCTGTTTTTT; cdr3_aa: CATSDLGQGYTGELFF
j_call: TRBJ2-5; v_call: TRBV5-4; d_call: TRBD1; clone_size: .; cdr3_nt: TGTGCCAGCAGCTCTGGGACAGAACTTCAAGAGACCCAGTACTTC; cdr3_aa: CASSSGTELQETQYF
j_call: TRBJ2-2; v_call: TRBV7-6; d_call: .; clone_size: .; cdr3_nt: TGTGCCAGCAGCCCCGCCGGGGTCGACACCGGGGAGCTGTTTTTT; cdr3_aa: CASSPAGVDTGELFF
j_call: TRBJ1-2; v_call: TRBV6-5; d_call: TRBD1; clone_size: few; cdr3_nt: TGTGCCAGCACGAGGGAGACAGGGGCCTATGGCTACACCTTC; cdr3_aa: CASTRETGAYGYTF
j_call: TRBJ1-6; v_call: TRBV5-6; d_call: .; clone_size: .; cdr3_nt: TGTGCCAGCAGCTTGGCGGGATATAATTCACCCCTCCACTTT; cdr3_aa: CASSLAGYNSPLHF
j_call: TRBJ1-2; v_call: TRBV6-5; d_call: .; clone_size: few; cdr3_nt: TGTGCCAGCGGTCTCAGGGGAAGTGGCTACACCTTC; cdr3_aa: CASGLRGSGYTF